The present TCR beta chain was sequenced within a study of shared clonotypes between healthy human individuals (dated by TCRdb to about 2020). Describing the broader study: The cohort included a few men and a couple of women between 18 and 49 years of age. For each donor, CD4 naive and CD4 memory were each given three plates, CD8 naive was given two plates, and CD8 memory was given one plate. The study deeply sequenced blood TCR repertoires of five healthy adults to estimate repertoire size and the extent of clonotype sharing between individuals. To increase sequencing depth and limit assay-specific biases, different laboratories used diverse techniques to prepare libraries and sequence TCR repertoires. Between about 0.85 and 8.9 billion PBMCs per donor were obtained by leukapheresis.

Using the deep immunoSEQ assay, multiplex PCR amplified TCR CDR3 regions from genomic DNA. Genomic DNA extracted from each cell subset was distributed evenly over all wells of several immunoSEQ 96-well plates, and each plate served as one replicate. For sorted subsets, each replicate PCR was loaded with approximately 200 ng genomic DNA, equivalent to 25,000 to 35,000 T cell genomes. Purified libraries were quantified with a Qubit 3.0 fluorometer, sized on a Bioanalyzer 2100, and re-quantified with the KAPA Library Quantification kit. Each immunoSEQ 96-well plate was sequenced on its own single-read 150-cycle Illumina NextSeq 550 flow cell. The study's own analysis went as follows. Because the immunoSEQ output held only junctional sequences and lacked quality scores, the filtering could not match the filtering applied to full-length reads. Sequences were annotated with PyIR, a Python wrapper for IgBLAST v1.9, using IMGT germline references to assign V/J genes and CDR3. Reads were filtered out if the reads had weak V/J assignments (E-value above 1e-6), no CDR3, stop codons, out-of-frame junctions, or ambiguous translated residues. V3J clonotypes were defined by identical inferred V gene, J gene, and CDR3 amino acid sequence. To compute the percentage overlap between repertoires, the number of shared unique clonotypes was divided by the size of the smaller repertoire. RTK rarefaction, the Chao1 estimator, and Recon v2.1 estimates of unobserved clonotypes were used to assess repertoire richness. Generation probabilities for all TCRbeta clonotypes obtained by the gDNA method from a few donors were computed using OLGA. In TCRdb, the immuneACCESS table is reduced to in-frame sequences with V and J assigned. These tables do not hold every clone; where another copy was compared, an unresolved V gene accounts for under half, and the others remain unexplained. V, J and clone size were drawn from that table, and D and trimming were deduced from the DNA. Counted in this sample were around 2,000,000 clones; 90% to 95% of them appeared once. Of the sample, more than 1.5% falls within the top ten clones.

CD8 naive samples consisted of CD45RO-negative cells that were positively selected for CCR7, yielding a CD45RA+CCR7+ population without TemRA cells. Healthy HIV-negative adults with no recently reported acute infections or vaccinations were included as donors. Only Caucasian adults living in Nashville, Tennessee, USA were represented among the donors. Blood was collected by leukapheresis, and PBMCs were isolated by Ficoll-Histopaque density gradient centrifugation and then cryopreserved in liquid nitrogen vapor phase. Purity and quantity of every magnetically sorted T cell population were checked by analytical flow cytometry. Genomic DNA was isolated from every sorted fraction and measured by UV absorbance on a Nanodrop 2000c. Trimming costs V 1 base and J 6 bases, and their ends lie 18 bases apart. CDR1 and CDR2 are drawn from the germline V gene (reference sequence): MNHEY, SMNVEV. From cysteine to phenylalanine, the CDR3 is 17 amino acids long. The CDR3 DNA has 51 bases and is translated from base 1.

General findings and caveats noted by the study authors: Sharing across a few donors was observed for around 5% of naive CD4, less than 4% of naive CD8, 2.3% of memory CD4, and roughly 0.43% of memory CD8 clonotypes. Naive subsets generally had larger estimated clonotype richness than memory subsets did. Only blood was sampled, and tissue TCR repertoires likely differ from those in blood. Pairwise subsampling led to the expectation that sequencing depth would affect the degree of clonotype sharing among donors. The small number of donors limited the genetic and exposure-history diversity represented. Compared with non-shared clonotypes, clonotypes shared by all four sorted-subset donors had higher generation probabilities. Incomplete sequencing was indicated by rarefaction of sorted-subset datasets, despite the large sequencing depth.

This clone was picked up one time. Its binding antigen is unknown. Base qualities were left out, and no much larger clone turns up one base away. The specimen was naive CD8+ T cells from PBMCs. This sample's cell subset or site label indicates: CD45RA+CCR7+. The source of this sequence is a man younger than 30 in good health. Some clones in this sample may be carry-over from other donors' samples. The chain is made from TRBV27 and TRBJ1-4; the best D guess is TRBD1, with 6 bases matching. The CDR3 in this case is CASSLLAWSGAHEKLFF. The DNA is as follows: TGTGCCAGCAGTTTATTGGCTTGGTCGGGGGCGCATGAAAAACTGTTTTTT.